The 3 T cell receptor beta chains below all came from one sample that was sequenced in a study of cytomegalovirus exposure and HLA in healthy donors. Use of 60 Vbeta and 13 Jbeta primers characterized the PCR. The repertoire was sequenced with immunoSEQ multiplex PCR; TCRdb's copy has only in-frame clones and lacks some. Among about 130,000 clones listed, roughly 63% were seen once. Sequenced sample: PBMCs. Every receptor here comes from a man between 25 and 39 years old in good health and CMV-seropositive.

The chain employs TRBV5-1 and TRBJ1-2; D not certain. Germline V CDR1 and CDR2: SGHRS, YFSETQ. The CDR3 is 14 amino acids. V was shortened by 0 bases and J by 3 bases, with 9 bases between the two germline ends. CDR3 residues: CASSLAGTDYGYTF. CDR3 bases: TGCGCCAGCAGCTTGGCCGGAACAGACTATGGCTACACCTTC. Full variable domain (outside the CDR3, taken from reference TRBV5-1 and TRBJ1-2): KAGVTQTPRYLIKTRGQQVTLSCSPISGHRSVSWYQQTPGQGLQFLFEYFSETQRNKGNFPGRFSGRQFSNSRSEMNVSTLELGDSALYLCASSLAGTDYGYTFGSGTRLTVV.

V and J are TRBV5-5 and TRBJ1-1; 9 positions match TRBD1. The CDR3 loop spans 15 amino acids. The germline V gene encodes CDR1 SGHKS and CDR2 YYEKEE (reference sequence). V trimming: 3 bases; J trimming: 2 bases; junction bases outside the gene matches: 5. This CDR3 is CASSYGTGRNTEAFF. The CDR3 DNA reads TGTGCCAGCAGCTACGGGACAGGGCGTAACACTGAAGCTTTCTTT.

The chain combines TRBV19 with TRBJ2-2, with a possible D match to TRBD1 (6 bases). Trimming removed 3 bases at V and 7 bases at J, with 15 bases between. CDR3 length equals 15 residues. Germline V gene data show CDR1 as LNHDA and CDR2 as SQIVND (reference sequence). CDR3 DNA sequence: TGTGCCAGTAGTATCCCCGCCGGACAGTTCGGGGAGCTGTTTTTT. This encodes CASSIPAGQFGELFF.